The 20 T cell receptor beta chains reported below all come from one sample, sequenced in a study of beta chain features in type 1 diabetes. Expressed TCRB transcripts got sequenced, as all isolated RNA was reverse transcribed. Repertoires were generated with immunoSEQ multiplex PCR, while TCRdb's copy carries only in-frame clones and drops some. The table includes roughly 150,000 clones, 11% detected once. Sequenced material: central memory CD4+ T cells from blood. These TCRs come from a young man in good health.

This clone was counted only a few times. In nucleotides, the CDR3 is TGCAGCGTGACGGGGGTGGCTGGAAACACCATATATTTT. Residues: CSVTGVAGNTIYF. V is TRBV29-1 and J is TRBJ1-3, with a weak D call TRBD1 (5 bases). The CDR3 is made up of 13 amino acids. The V gene's germline CDR1 is SQVTM and CDR2 ANQGSEA. Trimming cost V 6 bases and J 2 bases, with 11 bases left between them.

This chain uses TRBV18 with TRBJ2-2; D is ambiguous. The CDR3 is 16 residues long. The germline gives CDR1 KGHSH, CDR2 LQKENI. Trimming took 6 bases from V and 0 from J, leaving 14 bases between them. DNA of the CDR3: TGTGCCAGCTCGTCTAACGGAGCCTCGAACACCGGGGAGCTGTTTTTT. Encoded protein: CASSSNGASNTGELFF. Together with reference TRBV18 and TRBJ2-2, the CDR3 gives the full variable domain: NAGVMQNPRHLVRRRGQEARLRCSPMKGHSHVYWYRQLPEEGLKFMVYLQKENIIDESGMPKERFSAEFPKEGPSILRIQQVVRGDSAAYFCASSSNGASNTGELFFGEGSRLTVL.

This clone showed up just a few times. This chain joins TRBV6-1 and TRBJ1-1, with D possibly matching TRBD1 (6 bases). The germline gives CDR1 MNHNS, CDR2 SASEGT. The CDR3 loop spans 15 amino acids. The germline V and J ends were trimmed by 4 bases and 2 bases, with 14 bases remaining between them. The DNA for the CDR3 is TGTGCCAGCAGTGTGGCAGGGGTCAAAAACACTGAAGCTTTCTTT. This translates into CASSVAGVKNTEAFF.

This clone was detected only a few times. The chain carries TRBV5-4 and TRBJ2-7; 7 bases match TRBD2. Germline CDR1 reads SGHNT; CDR2 reads YYREEE (reference sequence). The CDR3 sequence is 12 residues long. V was pared by 2 bases and J by 6 bases, with 2 bases of the junction left unmatched. This CDR3 is CASSFRTSEQYF. In DNA, the CDR3 is TGTGCCAGCAGCTTCCGGACTAGCGAGCAGTACTTC.

This clone was counted a few times. One end of the junction does not line up with germline, which may come from a read error. J is TRBJ2-7 and V is TRBV14; D unclear. CDR1 is SGHDN, CDR2 FVKESK, per germline. This CDR3 has 11 residues. The CDR3 DNA is TGTGCCAGCAGCCAAGGCGCAAGGGCGGTCTTC. It yields the protein CASSQGARAVF.

There are a few counts of this clone. Its ends do not fully match the called genes, so a read error is possible. Here the CDR3 DNA reads TGCAGTGCTAGGGGGCAGGCTCCCCCCTCCTGG. It is translated as CSARGQAPPSW. V and J are TRBV20-1 and TRBJ1-2; TRBD1 is a possible D gene (5 bases). The CDR3 is made up of 11 amino acids. Germline-derived CDR1 and CDR2 are DFQATT and SNEGSKA (reference sequence).

The chain is built from TRBV15 and TRBJ2-7; no firm D call. V was cut by 0 bases and J by 6 bases, with 6 bases left in between. Germline CDR1 and CDR2: LNHNV and YYDKDF (reference sequence). This CDR3 has 12 residues. The chain's CDR3 is CATSRERSEQYF. The DNA for the CDR3 is TGTGCCACCAGCAGAGAGAGGAGCGAGCAGTACTTC.

The chain employs TRBV15 and TRBJ2-7, with D possibly being TRBD2 (5 bases). Germline V gene data show CDR1 as LNHNV and CDR2 as YYDKDF (reference sequence). The CDR3 consists of 13 residues. Trimming shortened V by 0 bases and J by 9 bases, and 12 bases separated the two germline ends. The CDR3 sequence is CATSRDLRRRQYF. The CDR3 DNA reads as TGTGCCACCAGCAGAGATCTGCGGAGGAGGCAGTACTTC.

The rearrangement joins TRBV13 to TRBJ2-4; D is possibly TRBD2 (5 bases). The CDR3 has 16 residues. In germline, CDR1 is PRHDT, CDR2 FYEKMQ (reference sequence). The V end lost 1 base, the J end lost 7 bases, and 17 bases lay between the germline ends. Here the CDR3 DNA reads TGTGCCAGCAGCTTAGTAGTGCCCGGGGTTGGGAACATTCAGTACTTC. Translation: CASSLVVPGVGNIQYF.

The chain recombines TRBV5-4 with TRBJ2-4; D is unresolved. V was clipped by 4 bases and J by 3 bases, with 14 bases between them. This CDR3 spans 15 amino acids. The germline V gene encodes CDR1 SGHNT and CDR2 YYREEE (reference sequence). CDR3 loop: CASSQDSHDKNIQYF. In DNA, the CDR3 is TGTGCCAGCAGCCAAGATAGCCACGACAAAAACATTCAGTACTTC.

The chain joins TRBV7-2 to TRBJ2-7, with D possibly called TRBD1 or TRBD2 (5 bases each). CDR3 length: 15 residues. The V end lost 5 bases, the J end lost 2 bases, and 16 bases lay between the germline ends. From germline, CDR1 is SGHTA and CDR2 FQGNSA. CDR3: CASSPGDRRAYEQYF. The CDR3 region has the DNA TGTGCCAGCAGCCCCGGGGACCGACGAGCCTACGAGCAGTACTTC.

The table lists this clone with a few counts. The chain recombines TRBV30 with TRBJ1-6, with D hard to call. Germline V CDR1 and CDR2: GTSNPN, SVGIG (reference sequence). The CDR3 consists of 14 residues. The V end was cut by 2 bases, the J end by 3 bases, with 8 bases between. The CDR3 DNA is TGTGCCTGGAGTCAAGGGAACTATAATTCACCCCTCCACTTT. Protein: CAWSQGNYNSPLHF.

This clone appeared a few times. The chain uses TRBV29-1 and TRBJ2-3; D ambiguous. Germline V gene lookup returns CDR1 SQVTM and CDR2 ANQGSEA. The germline V and J ends were trimmed by 8 bases and 2 bases, with 11 bases remaining between them. This CDR3 region has 12 residues. The CDR3 nucleotides read TGCAGCATTATAAGGGACACAGATACGCAGTATTTT. Protein product: CSIIRDTDTQYF.

This clone was seen a handful of times. Here the CDR3 DNA reads TGTGCCAGCAGCTTGGACAGGGCATCTGTTTATGAGCAGTTCTTC. Amino acids: CASSLDRASVYEQFF. The genes are TRBV7-3 and TRBJ2-1; the match to TRBD1 covers 8 bases. V shed 3 bases, J shed 8 bases, and the junction held 9 bases outside the gene matches. Germline V gene sequence: CDR1 SGHTA, CDR2 FQGTGA. The CDR3 contains 15 residues.

Written as DNA, the CDR3 is TGTGCCATCAGTGGACAGGGTTACGAGCAGTACTTC. Its translation: CAISGQGYEQYF. This chain joins TRBV10-3 and TRBJ2-7, with 7 nucleotides matching TRBD1. The CDR3 extends over 12 amino acids. The germline gives CDR1 ENHRY, CDR2 SYGVKD. The trim removed 4 bases at V and 4 bases at J, leaving 1 base unmatched.

V and J are TRBV7-2 and TRBJ1-2; D not resolved. With 5 bases removed from V and 0 bases from J, the gap between germline ends came to 10 bases. The CDR3 length is 14 residues. Germline lookup yields CDR1 SGHTA and CDR2 FQGNSA. This CDR3 is CASSRTVANYGYTF. CDR3 in DNA: TGTGCCAGCAGCCGGACTGTAGCTAACTATGGCTACACCTTC.

This clone was detected only a few times. DNA for the CDR3: TGTGCCAGCAGCTTAAAACGGCCTAATGAAAAACTGTTTTTT. Protein sequence: CASSLKRPNEKLFF. The chain links TRBV7-2 to TRBJ1-4; D is unresolved. Germline V gene data show CDR1 as SGHTA and CDR2 as FQGNSA. Trimming removed 2 bases at V and 3 bases at J, with 7 bases between. CDR3 length: 14 amino acids.

In this sample, this clone turned up many times. The gene calls are TRBV6-6 and TRBJ1-2; D call uncertain. Germline V lookup: CDR1 MNHNY, CDR2 SVGAGI (reference sequence). Trimming removed 2 bases from V and 10 bases from J, with 14 bases in between. The CDR3 is 13 residues long. The CDR3 DNA reads as TGTGCCAGCAGTTACGAGGCAGTGACTATCTACACCTTC. This codes for CASSYEAVTIYTF.

This chain uses TRBV7-2 with TRBJ2-1; D call uncertain. This CDR3 has 13 residues. Germline values: CDR1 SGHTA, CDR2 FQGNSA. V lost 1 base to trimming and J lost 5 bases, with 6 bases between them. The CDR3 sequence: CASSLGVDNEQFF. The CDR3, as DNA: TGTGCCAGCAGCTTAGGAGTGGACAATGAGCAGTTCTTC. Drawing the rest from reference TRBV7-2 and TRBJ2-1, the complete variable domain is GAGVSQSPSNKVTEKGKDVELRCDPISGHTALYWYRQSLGQGLEFLIYFQGNSAPDKSGLPSDRFSAERTGGSVSTLTIQRTQQEDSAVYLCASSLGVDNEQFFGPGTRLTVL.

This sequence joins TRBV2 and TRBJ1-2; D is unresolved. This CDR3 region has 12 residues. The germline V and J ends were trimmed by 6 bases and 8 bases, with 13 bases remaining between them. CDR1 is SNHLY, CDR2 FYNNEI, per germline. The CDR3 spells CASRVERAGYTF. In DNA form, the CDR3 reads TGTGCCAGCAGGGTAGAACGGGCGGGCTACACCTTC.